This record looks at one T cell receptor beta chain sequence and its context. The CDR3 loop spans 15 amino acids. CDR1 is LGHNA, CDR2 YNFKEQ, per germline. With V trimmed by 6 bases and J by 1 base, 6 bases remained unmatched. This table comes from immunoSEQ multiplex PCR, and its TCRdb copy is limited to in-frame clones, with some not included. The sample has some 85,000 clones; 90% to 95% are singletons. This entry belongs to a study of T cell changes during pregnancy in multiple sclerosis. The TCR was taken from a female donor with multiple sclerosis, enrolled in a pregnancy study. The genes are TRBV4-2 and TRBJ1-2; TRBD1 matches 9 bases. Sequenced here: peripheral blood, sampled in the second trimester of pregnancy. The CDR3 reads CASSSTGGRNYGYTF. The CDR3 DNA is TGTGCCAGCAGTTCTACAGGGGGCCGTAACTATGGCTACACCTTC.